This TCR beta chain was observed in a study of blood T cells in healthy people across ages. Study at large: Template switching picked up about one barcoded beta molecule for each two T cells. Findings and limits, study-wide: Observed TCR beta diversity per million T cells went down as age went up. This fall followed a roughly linear course with age. In the absence of known donor CMV status, changes in expanded clonotypes were possibly confounded.

A second PCR, run for about 7 to 11 cycles, used a sample-barcoded 5' primer plus a J-beta primer mix. TCRdb called the 5' RACE reads again in MiXCR, with one record for every CDR3 protein. The profile covers 650,000 to 1,000,000 distinct CDR3 sequences, with around 34% appearing a single time and over 10% taken by the ten largest. In this sample, this clonotype turned up once. Its target is unknown. Looked up from germline, CDR1 is SGHTA and CDR2 is FQGNSA. V was trimmed by 1 base and J by 3 bases, leaving 9 bases between them. The CDR3 has 14 amino acids. Sample: blood. This TCR came from a man aged 18 to 35 in good health. The J gene is TRBJ1-2, the V gene TRBV7-2, with D unresolved. CDR3 nucleotide sequence: TGTGCCAGCAGCTTAGTGGTATCAGACTATGGCTACACCTTC. It codes for CASSLVVSDYGYTF.